Listed here are 4 T cell receptor beta chains from one sample, sequenced in a study of response to subunit inactivated influenza vaccine (dated by TCRdb to the late 2010s). Libraries came from RT-PCR. Instrument on record: Illumina HiSeq 2500. In TCRdb, the public reads were trimmed at Q25 with fastp and aligned with MiXCR, with productive beta chains retained. Every CDR3 protein is listed once, alongside the most common genes and DNA of its rows. The sample profile shows under 750,000 distinct CDR3 sequences; 12% of them were found once. The top ten clones comprise roughly 10% of the sample. The material sequenced was PBMCs from blood, taken on the day of vaccination. These receptor sequences come from a man in his fifties or sixties who received an inactivated influenza vaccine. Donor details come from another sample of the same person, matched by shared clones.

The CDR3 nucleotides read TGTGCCATCAGTGAGAGGGATTACGAGCAGTACTTC. Protein: CAISERDYEQYF. The chain has TRBV10-3 and TRBJ2-7; D unresolved. Per the germline V gene, CDR1 is ENHRY and CDR2 is SYGVKD. V was trimmed by 2 bases and J by 4 bases, leaving 6 bases between them. The CDR3 runs 12 residues.

V gene TRBV6-1 combines with J gene TRBJ2-7, with 9 bases fitting TRBD1. The germline V gene has CDR1 MNHNS and CDR2 SASEGT. V dropped 7 bases and J dropped 2; count of bases not matched to a gene: 9. This CDR3 spans 15 amino acids. The CDR3 DNA is TGTGCCAGCACCAAAGAACAGGGGGCCGCCTACGAGCAGTACTTC. This codes for CASTKEQGAAYEQYF.

This clonotype was picked up many times. The chain joins TRBV5-1 to TRBJ2-1; 7 bases fit TRBD2. Germline V gene data show CDR1 as SGHRS and CDR2 as YFSETQ. J was trimmed by 4 bases and V by 1 base; bases with no gene match: 5. The CDR3 loop spans 15 amino acids. This chain's CDR3 is CASSLSGNSYNEQFF. CDR3 nucleotides: TGCGCCAGCAGCTTGAGCGGGAATTCTTACAATGAGCAGTTCTTC.

This clonotype has a count of ten or more. The chain has TRBV29-1 and TRBJ2-7; 12 bases fit TRBD2. The germline V gene has CDR1 SQVTM and CDR2 ANQGSEA. J lost 2 bases, V lost 8 bases, and 7 bases had no gene match. The CDR3 covers 14 residues. DNA of the CDR3: TGCAGCTACATGACTAGCGGGAGCCCCTACGAGCAGTACTTC. It translates to CSYMTSGSPYEQYF.